These 19 T cell receptor beta chains came from one sample sequenced in a study of T cell responses to AZD1222 COVID-19 vaccine. Produced via immunoSEQ multiplex PCR; TCRdb's table is partial and in-frame only. The data contain 100,000 or so clones, 80% to 90% of them seen just once; the ten biggest clones take up more than 10%. Material: peripheral blood, obtained on day 0 of AZD1222 vaccination. The origin of the receptors is an adult in good health.

This chain uses TRBV5-6 with TRBJ2-5; the match to TRBD1 covers 7 bases. The ends lost 1 base at V and 2 bases at J; junction bases unmatched: 5. The germline gives CDR1 SGHDT, CDR2 YYEEEE. This CDR3 is built from 15 residues. This chain's CDR3 is CASSLRQGLQETQYF. The CDR3 DNA sequence: TGTGCCAGCAGCTTGAGACAGGGCCTTCAAGAGACCCAGTACTTC.

CDR3 nucleotides: TGTGCCAGCAGTGAAATATTCAGTACCGATCAGCCCCAGCATTTT. The encoded protein is CASSEIFSTDQPQHF. The chain couples TRBV2 to TRBJ1-5; no clear D. The germline gives CDR1 SNHLY, CDR2 FYNNEI. Trimming removed 2 bases from V and 5 bases from J, with 13 bases in between. The CDR3 has 15 amino acids.

The chain joins TRBV6-2 or TRBV6-3 to TRBJ1-2; 8 bases align to TRBD1. The CDR3 spans 15 residues. Germline CDR1 MNHEY, CDR2 SVGEGT. Germline trimming cut 2 bases from V and 2 bases from J; bases unmatched to any gene: 4. CDR3 sequence: CASSYLGTGNYGYTF. As DNA, the CDR3 is TGTGCCAGCAGTTACCTGGGGACAGGCAACTATGGCTACACCTTC.

CDR3 sequence: CASSLRGTGDNSPLHF. In DNA, the CDR3 is TGCGCCAGCAGCTTACGGGGGACAGGGGATAATTCACCCCTCCACTTT. This chain joins TRBV5-1 and TRBJ1-6; 10 nucleotides agree with TRBD1. CDR1 SGHRS and CDR2 YFSETQ come from the germline V gene. This CDR3 comprises 16 residues. Trimming cost V 2 bases and J 5 bases; bases outside gene matches: 4.

The V call is TRBV5-8, the J call TRBJ1-4; 8 bases fit TRBD1. The CDR3 spans 14 residues. Trimming took 4 bases from V and 7 from J; bases not matched to a gene: 6. Germline CDR1 and CDR2: SGHTS and YDEGEE. The CDR3 coding sequence is TGTGCCAGCAGCGCCGACAGGGGAGGTGAAAAACTGTTTTTT. Protein: CASSADRGGEKLFF.

V is TRBV4-1 and J is TRBJ1-2; possible D gene TRBD1, 5 bases. CDR3 length equals 16 residues. Deletions cut 1 base from V and 6 bases from J, with 18 bases between. The germline CDR1 and CDR2 sequences are MGHRA and YSYEKL. CDR3 sequence reads: CASSQVRQGPIHGYTF. The DNA of the CDR3 is TGCGCCAGCAGCCAAGTTAGGCAGGGCCCAATCCATGGCTACACCTTC.

The chain recombines TRBV30 with TRBJ2-6; D is uncertain. The CDR3 loop spans 16 amino acids. V was shortened by 0 bases and J by 0 bases, with 9 bases between the two germline ends. Germline loops: CDR1 GTSNPN, CDR2 SVGIG (reference sequence). This CDR3 is CAWSVIANSGANVLTF. CDR3 DNA: TGTGCCTGGAGTGTAATCGCCAACTCTGGGGCCAACGTCCTGACTTTC.

The chain links TRBV6-2 or TRBV6-3 to TRBJ1-1; 7 bases fit TRBD1. Trimming cost V 5 bases and J 4 bases; bases outside gene matches: 7. CDR1 and CDR2 from the germline V gene are MNHEY and SVGEGT. The CDR3 runs to 14 residues. CDR3 DNA sequence: TGTGCCAGCAGTCCCCCGACAGGGCGCACTGAAGCTTTCTTT. This gives the protein CASSPPTGRTEAFF.

This chain links TRBV7-8 with TRBJ2-7; D tentatively fits TRBD1 or TRBD2 (6 bases each). The CDR3 is 15 amino acids. Germline assignment: CDR1 SGHVS and CDR2 FQNEAQ. With 1 base removed from V and 2 bases from J, the gap between germline ends came to 12 bases. The chain's CDR3 is CASSLVPGAPYEQYF. CDR3 in DNA: TGTGCCAGCAGCTTAGTGCCGGGGGCTCCCTACGAGCAGTACTTC.

The chain has TRBV24-1 and TRBJ2-2; possibly TRBD2 for D (5 bases). CDR3 length: 16 amino acids. V was shortened by 1 base and J by 0 bases, with 8 bases between the two germline ends. Looked up from germline, CDR1 is KGHDR and CDR2 is SFDVKD. CDR3 sequence: CATSDFAGANTGELFF. The DNA of the CDR3 is TGTGCCACCAGTGATTTTGCGGGTGCGAACACCGGGGAGCTGTTTTTT.

The chain is built from TRBV11-2 and TRBJ2-1; D is unresolved. Germline V lookup: CDR1 SGHAT, CDR2 FQNNGV. The CDR3 has 16 residues. Trimming left V 1 base short and J 2 bases short, with 12 bases between. The CDR3 nucleotides read TGTGCCAGCAGCTTAGGCGGCGGCTTCACCTACAATGAGCAGTTCTTC. Its translation: CASSLGGGFTYNEQFF.

This clone was counted a few times. The rearrangement links TRBV19 to TRBJ2-1; 8 bases are a match to TRBD1. The CDR3 consists of 17 residues. With V trimmed by 1 base and J by 6 bases, 11 bases remained unmatched. Germline CDR1 LNHDA, CDR2 SQIVND (reference sequence). Here the CDR3 reads CASSIVSRTGFPNEQFF. The CDR3, as DNA: TGTGCCAGTAGTATAGTTTCACGGACAGGGTTCCCCAATGAGCAGTTCTTC.

This clone was seen just once. J is TRBJ2-1 and V is TRBV5-4, with 8 bases aligning to TRBD2. Germline CDR1 and CDR2: SGHNT and YYREEE (reference sequence). V dropped 3 bases and J dropped 7; count of bases not matched to a gene: 6. This CDR3 has 14 amino acids. The CDR3 sequence: CASSSPGGGNEQFF. The CDR3 coding sequence is TGTGCCAGCAGCTCCCCGGGAGGGGGGAATGAGCAGTTCTTC. Looking up the rest from reference TRBV5-4 and TRBJ2-1 gives the full variable domain: ETGVTQSPTHLIKTRGQQVTLRCSSQSGHNTVSWYQQALGQGPQFIFQYYREEENGRGNFPPRFSGLQFPNYSSELNVNALELDDSALYLCASSSPGGGNEQFFGPGTRLTVL.

The chain couples TRBV2 to TRBJ2-7; D uncertain. Germline lookup yields CDR1 SNHLY and CDR2 FYNNEI. V lost 5 bases and J 3 bases, leaving 8 bases between the germline ends. The CDR3 has 12 residues. The chain's CDR3 is CASSFANYEQYF. The CDR3 DNA is TGTGCCAGCAGTTTCGCGAACTACGAGCAGTACTTC.

This chain joins TRBV11-2 and TRBJ2-1, with TRBD2 identical over 11 bases. In germline, CDR1 is SGHAT, CDR2 FQNNGV. CDR3 length: 17 residues. J was trimmed by 5 bases and V by 5 bases; bases with no gene match: 11. CDR3 nucleotide sequence: TGTGCCAGCAGCGTCCGAGAACTAGCGGGAGCCCACAATGAGCAGTTCTTC. It yields the protein CASSVRELAGAHNEQFF.

The chain links TRBV20-1 to TRBJ2-3; D perhaps matches TRBD2 (5 bases). CDR1 and CDR2 from the germline V gene are DFQATT and SNEGSKA (reference sequence). V was trimmed by 6 bases and J by 6 bases, leaving 10 bases between them. The CDR3 runs to 11 residues. CDR3 residues: CSAPAEDTQYF. The CDR3 DNA follows: TGCAGTGCCCCAGCGGAGGATACGCAGTATTTT.

This sequence joins TRBV24-1 and TRBJ2-2; D is unresolved. CDR3 length equals 14 residues. Germline lookup yields CDR1 KGHDR and CDR2 SFDVKD. Trimming pared 0 bases from V and 1 base from J, leaving 2 bases between. The DNA for the CDR3 is TGTGCCACCAGTGATTTGCAGAACACCGGGGAGCTGTTTTTT. Amino acids: CATSDLQNTGELFF.

There are a few counts of this clone. The gene calls are TRBV19 and TRBJ2-1; D not certain. V gave up 2 bases and J gave up 0 bases, with 11 bases separating them. Germline V gene sequence: CDR1 LNHDA, CDR2 SQIVND (reference sequence). The CDR3 contains 16 residues. Here the CDR3 reads CASSINFGFSYNEQFF. DNA of the CDR3: TGTGCCAGTAGTATAAATTTCGGGTTCTCCTACAATGAGCAGTTCTTC.

The sample holds a few counts of this clone. This chain links TRBV5-4 with TRBJ1-1; 10 nucleotides agree with TRBD1. Trimming removed 4 bases from V and 2 bases from J; junction bases left unmatched: 2. Germline lookup yields CDR1 SGHNT and CDR2 YYREEE (reference sequence). This CDR3 comprises 14 residues. The CDR3 DNA follows: TGTGCCAGCAGCCGGACAGGGGGAAACACTGAAGCTTTCTTT. Its protein product is CASSRTGGNTEAFF.